This T cell receptor (beta chain) was retrieved from a study of blood T cell repertoires in COVID-19. Clones were read by immunoSEQ multiplex PCR, and TCRdb kept only the in-frame ones, dropping some. Of about 270,000 clones listed, roughly 90% are singletons. Germline assignment: CDR1 MDHEN and CDR2 SYDVKM. The CDR3 contains 12 residues. The germline V and J ends were trimmed by 8 bases and 1 base, with 8 bases remaining between them. Each participant's cohort was designated according to participant-reported clinical history. In the 2 weeks before study entry, exposed participants met a COVID-19 case, which was PCR-confirmed or clinician-diagnosed.

The origin of this receptor is a man in his forties or fifties who had been exposed to COVID-19. What was sequenced was PBMCs or T cells enriched from blood (not recorded which). The J gene is TRBJ1-2, the V gene TRBV28, with TRBD1 as a possible D gene (6 bases). The CDR3 region has the DNA TGTGCCAGCCGGGACATTAACTATGGCTACACCTTC. Translating it yields CASRDINYGYTF.